The rows below give T cell receptor beta chains drawn from one sample of a study of OX40 agonist ivuxolimab in advanced cancers. The protocol was immunoSEQ multiplex PCR, while the TCRdb copy is restricted to in-frame clones and leaves out a portion. Found here are 50,000 to 70,000 clones, about 94% of them singletons; the top ten hold around 19%. The material sequenced was CD4+ or CD8+ T cells sorted from blood, taken in a trial of the OX40 agonist ivuxolimab. The receptors derive from an adult with an advanced solid tumor such as melanoma, head and neck, liver or kidney cancer. Both conserved end residues are part of each CDR3. Fields, in order: D gene, clone size, J gene, V gene, CDR3 protein, CDR3 DNA. D genes are given only for firm matches. Size values are once, few and many counts, or a class for expanded clones, and some rows have none.

d_call: TRBD2
clone_size: .
j_call: TRBJ2-1
v_call: TRBV7-3
cdr3_aa: CASSLSGSSYNEQFF
cdr3_nt: TGTGCCAGCAGCTTAAGCGGGAGCTCCTACAATGAGCAGTTCTTC

d_call: TRBD2
clone_size: .
j_call: TRBJ2-5
v_call: TRBV7-9
cdr3_aa: CASSLTSGTWEGEETQYF
cdr3_nt: TGTGCCAGCAGCTTGACTAGCGGGACATGGGAGGGTGAAGAGACCCAGTACTTC

d_call: .
clone_size: .
j_call: TRBJ2-6
v_call: TRBV29-1
cdr3_aa: CSAGGAAGANVLTF
cdr3_nt: TGCAGCGCAGGGGGGGCGGCCGGGGCCAACGTCCTGACTTTC

d_call: TRBD1
clone_size: once
j_call: TRBJ2-5
v_call: TRBV9
cdr3_aa: CASSFRTGVQETQYF
cdr3_nt: TGTGCCAGCAGCTTCCGGACAGGGGTACAAGAGACCCAGTACTTC

d_call: .
clone_size: .
j_call: TRBJ2-7
v_call: TRBV9
cdr3_aa: CASSEGLGPYEQYF
cdr3_nt: TGTGCCAGCAGCGAGGGCCTGGGACCCTACGAGCAGTACTTC

d_call: .
clone_size: .
j_call: TRBJ2-3
v_call: TRBV6-5
cdr3_aa: CASSYSEGVDTQYF
cdr3_nt: TGTGCCAGCAGTTACTCTGAGGGTGTAGATACGCAGTATTTT

d_call: TRBD1
clone_size: .
j_call: TRBJ1-5
v_call: TRBV30
cdr3_aa: CAWGTGTGNQPQHF
cdr3_nt: TGTGCCTGGGGGACCGGGACAGGGAATCAGCCCCAGCATTTT

d_call: TRBD2
clone_size: .
j_call: TRBJ2-1
v_call: TRBV5-1
cdr3_aa: CASSPWGSGSSYNEQFF
cdr3_nt: TGCGCCAGCAGCCCCTGGGGTAGCGGGAGCTCCTACAATGAGCAGTTCTTC

d_call: .
clone_size: .
j_call: TRBJ2-7
v_call: TRBV9
cdr3_aa: CASSVGGTANEQYF
cdr3_nt: TGTGCCAGCAGCGTAGGAGGGACCGCCAACGAGCAGTACTTC

d_call: .
clone_size: .
j_call: TRBJ1-5
v_call: TRBV13
cdr3_aa: CASSLRGRGQPQHF
cdr3_nt: TGTGCCAGCAGCTTGCGGGGGAGAGGCCAGCCCCAGCATTTT

d_call: .
clone_size: few
j_call: TRBJ2-7
v_call: TRBV9
cdr3_aa: CASSASDGSSYEQYF
cdr3_nt: TGTGCCAGCAGCGCCTCAGACGGGAGCTCCTACGAGCAGTACTTC

d_call: TRBD1
clone_size: .
j_call: TRBJ1-1
v_call: TRBV27
cdr3_aa: CASSLATGVNTEAFF
cdr3_nt: TGTGCCAGCAGTTTGGCGACAGGGGTGAACACTGAAGCTTTCTTT

d_call: .
clone_size: .
j_call: TRBJ2-1
v_call: TRBV27
cdr3_aa: CASRATSLNEQFF
cdr3_nt: TGTGCCAGCAGAGCCACGAGCCTCAATGAGCAGTTCTTC

d_call: TRBD1
clone_size: .
j_call: TRBJ2-7
v_call: TRBV7-9
cdr3_aa: CASRRGQGEGYEQYF
cdr3_nt: TGTGCCAGCAGAAGAGGACAGGGTGAAGGCTACGAACAGTACTTC

d_call: .
clone_size: once
j_call: TRBJ2-5
v_call: TRBV7-6
cdr3_aa: CASRLGRRDSNTPPETQYF
cdr3_nt: TGTGCCAGCAGACTTGGAAGGAGGGACAGCAATACGCCCCCAGAGACCCAGTACTTC

d_call: .
clone_size: .
j_call: TRBJ2-7
v_call: TRBV19
cdr3_aa: CASSISQGGYEQYF
cdr3_nt: TGTGCCAGTAGTATTTCGCAGGGAGGCTACGAGCAGTACTTC

d_call: TRBD2
clone_size: .
j_call: TRBJ2-1
v_call: TRBV28
cdr3_aa: CASSWGLPYNEQFF
cdr3_nt: TGTGCCAGCAGTTGGGGACTACCATACAATGAGCAGTTCTTC

d_call: .
clone_size: .
j_call: TRBJ1-2
v_call: TRBV4-1
cdr3_aa: CASRFNYGYTF
cdr3_nt: TGCGCCAGTCGGTTTAACTATGGCTACACCTTC

d_call: .
clone_size: .
j_call: TRBJ2-2
v_call: TRBV4-2
cdr3_aa: CASSQAGTRDTGELFF
cdr3_nt: TGTGCCAGCAGCCAGGCCGGGACGAGGGACACCGGGGAGCTGTTTTTT

d_call: .
clone_size: .
j_call: TRBJ2-3
v_call: TRBV4-3
cdr3_aa: CASSQDPDLADTQYF
cdr3_nt: TGCGCCAGCAGCCAAGATCCAGACTTGGCAGATACGCAGTATTTT

d_call: TRBD1
clone_size: once
j_call: TRBJ2-7
v_call: TRBV5-4
cdr3_aa: CASSQGAREQYF
cdr3_nt: TGTGCCAGTTCACAGGGGGCCCGCGAGCAGTACTTC

d_call: TRBD2
clone_size: .
j_call: TRBJ2-3
v_call: TRBV28
cdr3_aa: CASSPGTSGTDTQYF
cdr3_nt: TGTGCCAGCAGTCCCGGGACTAGCGGAACAGATACGCAGTATTTT

d_call: .
clone_size: .
j_call: TRBJ2-1
v_call: TRBV14
cdr3_aa: CASSQLRSPANEQFF
cdr3_nt: TGTGCCAGCAGCCAGCTGAGGTCCCCCGCCAATGAGCAGTTCTTC

d_call: .
clone_size: .
j_call: TRBJ1-1
v_call: TRBV7-9
cdr3_aa: CASNPRMGRGIEAFF
cdr3_nt: TGTGCCAGCAACCCGAGGATGGGCCGGGGAATTGAAGCTTTCTTT

d_call: .
clone_size: few
j_call: TRBJ2-7
v_call: TRBV7-9
cdr3_aa: CASSAETGRAYEQYF
cdr3_nt: TGTGCCAGCAGCGCCGAGACTGGAAGGGCCTACGAGCAGTACTTC

d_call: .
clone_size: .
j_call: TRBJ2-7
v_call: TRBV7-8
cdr3_aa: CASSPSGFYEQYF
cdr3_nt: TGTGCCAGCAGCCCCTCGGGGTTCTACGAGCAGTACTTC

d_call: TRBD1
clone_size: .
j_call: TRBJ1-2
v_call: TRBV27
cdr3_aa: CACRTGGYGYTF
cdr3_nt: TGTGCCTGTCGGACAGGGGGCTATGGCTACACCTTC

d_call: .
clone_size: .
j_call: TRBJ2-1
v_call: TRBV13
cdr3_aa: CASSFFRDSSYNEQFF
cdr3_nt: TGTGCCAGCAGCTTTTTCCGGGACTCCTCCTACAATGAGCAGTTCTTC

d_call: .
clone_size: .
j_call: TRBJ2-7
v_call: TRBV9
cdr3_aa: CASSPVDVIYEQYF
cdr3_nt: TGTGCCAGCAGCCCCGTAGACGTAATCTACGAGCAGTACTTC

d_call: .
clone_size: .
j_call: TRBJ1-1
v_call: TRBV28
cdr3_aa: CASSPSPGQGRGKAFF
cdr3_nt: TGTGCCAGCAGCCCATCACCGGGGCAGGGAAGAGGAAAAGCTTTCTTT

d_call: TRBD1
clone_size: .
j_call: TRBJ2-2
v_call: TRBV29-1
cdr3_aa: CSVVITGGEHTGELFF
cdr3_nt: TGCAGCGTTGTCATCACAGGGGGCGAGCACACCGGGGAGCTGTTTTTT

d_call: TRBD2
clone_size: .
j_call: TRBJ2-7
v_call: TRBV28
cdr3_aa: CASSSGLAETYEQYF
cdr3_nt: TGTGCCAGCAGTTCGGGACTAGCGGAAACCTACGAGCAGTACTTC

d_call: .
clone_size: .
j_call: TRBJ2-1
v_call: TRBV7-6
cdr3_aa: CASTGEPSYNEQFF
cdr3_nt: TGTGCCAGCACAGGGGAGCCATCCTACAATGAGCAGTTCTTC

d_call: TRBD2
clone_size: .
j_call: TRBJ2-2
v_call: TRBV14
cdr3_aa: CASSPFSSRSGSRINTGELFF
cdr3_nt: TGTGCCAGCAGCCCGTTTTCCTCACGTAGCGGGAGTAGGATTAACACCGGGGAGCTGTTTTTT

d_call: TRBD1
clone_size: .
j_call: TRBJ2-7
v_call: TRBV2
cdr3_aa: CASGGQAGYEQYF
cdr3_nt: TGTGCCAGCGGAGGACAGGCGGGCTACGAGCAGTACTTC

d_call: .
clone_size: few
j_call: TRBJ1-2
v_call: TRBV11-2
cdr3_aa: CASSLDVAGFDGYTF
cdr3_nt: TGTGCCAGCAGCTTAGATGTGGCGGGGTTTGATGGCTACACCTTC

d_call: TRBD2
clone_size: .
j_call: TRBJ2-2
v_call: TRBV13
cdr3_aa: CASSFGLAENTGELFF
cdr3_nt: TGTGCCAGCAGCTTCGGACTAGCGGAGAACACCGGGGAGCTGTTTTTT

d_call: TRBD2
clone_size: .
j_call: TRBJ2-1
v_call: TRBV6-5
cdr3_aa: CASGLLAGGDNEQFF
cdr3_nt: TGTGCCAGCGGATTACTAGCGGGAGGGGACAATGAGCAGTTCTTC